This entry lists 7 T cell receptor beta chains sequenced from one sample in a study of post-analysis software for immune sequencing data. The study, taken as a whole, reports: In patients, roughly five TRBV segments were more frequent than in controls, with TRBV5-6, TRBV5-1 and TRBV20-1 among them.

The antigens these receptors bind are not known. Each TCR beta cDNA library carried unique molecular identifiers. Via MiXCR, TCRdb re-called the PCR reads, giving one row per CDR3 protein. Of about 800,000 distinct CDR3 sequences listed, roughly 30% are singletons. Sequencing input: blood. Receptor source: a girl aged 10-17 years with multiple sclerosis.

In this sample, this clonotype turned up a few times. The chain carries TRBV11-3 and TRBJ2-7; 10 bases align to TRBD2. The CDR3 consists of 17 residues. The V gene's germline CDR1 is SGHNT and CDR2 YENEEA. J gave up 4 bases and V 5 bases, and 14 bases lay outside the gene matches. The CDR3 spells CASSPPLLAGGPYEQYF. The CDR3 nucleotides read TGTGCCAGCAGCCCCCCGTTGTTAGCGGGAGGTCCTTACGAGCAGTACTTC.

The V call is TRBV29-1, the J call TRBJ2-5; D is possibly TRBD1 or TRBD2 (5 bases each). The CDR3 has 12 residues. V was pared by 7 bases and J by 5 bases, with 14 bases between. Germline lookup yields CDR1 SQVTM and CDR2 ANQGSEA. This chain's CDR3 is CSARGRRETQYF. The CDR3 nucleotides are TGCAGCGCACGGGGCCGTAGGGAGACCCAGTACTTC.

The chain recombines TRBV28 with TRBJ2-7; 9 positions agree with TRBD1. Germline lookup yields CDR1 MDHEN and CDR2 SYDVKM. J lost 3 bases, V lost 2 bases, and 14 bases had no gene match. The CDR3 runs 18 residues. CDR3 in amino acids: CASSLRRRRTGVDYEQYF. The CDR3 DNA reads TGTGCCAGCAGTTTACGGCGGCGACGGACAGGGGTTGACTACGAGCAGTACTTC. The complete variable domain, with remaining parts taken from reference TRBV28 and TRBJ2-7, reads DVKVTQSSRYLVKRTGEKVFLECVQDMDHENMFWYRQDPGLGLRLIYFSYDVKMKEKGDIPEGYSVSREKKERFSLILESASTNQTSMYLCASSLRRRRTGVDYEQYFGPGTRLTVT.

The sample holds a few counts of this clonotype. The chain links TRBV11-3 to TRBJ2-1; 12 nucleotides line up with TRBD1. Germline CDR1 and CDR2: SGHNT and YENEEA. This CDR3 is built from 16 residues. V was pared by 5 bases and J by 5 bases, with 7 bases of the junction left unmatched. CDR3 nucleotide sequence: TGTGCCAGCAGCCCGGGAGGGGACAGGGGGCACAATGAGCAGTTCTTC. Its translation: CASSPGGDRGHNEQFF.

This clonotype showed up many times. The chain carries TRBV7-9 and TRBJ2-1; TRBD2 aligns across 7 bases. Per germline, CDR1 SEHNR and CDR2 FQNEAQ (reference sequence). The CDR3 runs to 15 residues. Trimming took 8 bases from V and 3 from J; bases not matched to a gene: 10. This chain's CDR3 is CASQLGGGRYNEQFF. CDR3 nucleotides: TGTGCCAGCCAGTTGGGCGGGGGACGCTACAATGAGCAGTTCTTC.

DNA for the CDR3: TGCGCCAGCAGCTTGGGCCAATACGGGAATCAGCCCCAGCATTTT. It is translated as CASSLGQYGNQPQHF. The chain recombines TRBV5-1 with TRBJ1-5; unclear D gene. Germline V CDR1 and CDR2: SGHRS, YFSETQ. Trimming took 0 bases from V and 4 from J, leaving 11 bases between them. This CDR3 has 15 amino acids. The whole variable domain, remainder taken from reference TRBV5-1 and TRBJ1-5, is KAGVTQTPRYLIKTRGQQVTLSCSPISGHRSVSWYQQTPGQGLQFLFEYFSETQRNKGNFPGRFSGRQFSNSRSEMNVSTLELGDSALYLCASSLGQYGNQPQHFGDGTRLSIL.

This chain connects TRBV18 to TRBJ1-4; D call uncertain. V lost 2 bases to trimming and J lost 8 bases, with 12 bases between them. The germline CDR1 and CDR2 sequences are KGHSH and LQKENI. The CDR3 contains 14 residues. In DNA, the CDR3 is TGTGCCAGCTCACCAAGCGGGAGAAGCGAAAAACTGTTTTTT. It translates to CASSPSGRSEKLFF.